This T cell receptor (beta chain) was sequenced for a study of blood T cell repertoires in COVID-19. Study-level information: The samples span acute and convalescent COVID-19 from the United States, Italy and Spain. T cells, B-cell-depleted T cells, or PBMCs supplied cDNA or gDNA.

Trimming removed 1 base from V and 3 bases from J, with 16 bases in between. The length of the CDR3 is 16 residues. Germline loops: CDR1 SGHDT, CDR2 YYEEEE. The table came from immunoSEQ multiplex PCR; TCRdb's copy has only in-frame clones and leaves some out. The sample includes fewer than 200,000 clones, 88% of them seen just once. This clone was picked up one time. Input material: peripheral blood. The chain links TRBV5-6 to TRBJ1-1, with unresolved D. The TCR sequence derives from a middle-aged man with active or convalescent COVID-19. CDR3 in DNA: TGTGCCAGCAGCTTGACCAGACCTAGCTGGGACACTGAAGCTTTCTTT. Translated: CASSLTRPSWDTEAFF.